This is a list of T cell receptor beta chains from one sample in a study of CD8 T cells in Susac syndrome. TCRdb independently ran MiXCR on the immunoSEQ multiplex PCR reads; one entry per CDR3 protein. Of over 150,000 distinct CDR3 sequences detected, roughly 92% appear once; the ten largest clones hold roughly 0.094%. The material sequenced was CD4+ T cells from PBMCs. These receptors came from a human donor with multiple sclerosis. The CDR3 runs from the conserved cysteine through the conserved F or W. A D gene is named only where the DNA matches it firmly. The size of a clone is reported for some rows only, either as once, few or many, or as a class for expanded clones.

abundance: NA
v_gene: TRBV10-3
d_gene: NA
j_gene: TRBJ2-3
CDR3aa: CAISEYDSSTDTQYF
CDR3nt: TGTGCCATCAGTGAGTACGACTCCTCCACAGATACGCAGTATTTT

abundance: NA
v_gene: TRBV30
d_gene: NA
j_gene: TRBJ2-3
CDR3aa: CAWGPSTDTQYF
CDR3nt: TGTGCCTGGGGCCCCAGCACAGATACGCAGTATTTT

abundance: once
v_gene: TRBV10-1
d_gene: NA
j_gene: TRBJ2-3
CDR3aa: CASSESTGWGTDTQYF
CDR3nt: TGCGCCAGCAGTGAGTCTACAGGGTGGGGCACAGATACGCAGTATTTT

abundance: NA
v_gene: TRBV10-3
d_gene: NA
j_gene: TRBJ2-5
CDR3aa: CATRYSAAETQYF
CDR3nt: TGTGCCACGAGGTATAGTGCGGCCGAGACCCAGTACTTC

abundance: NA
v_gene: TRBV20-1
d_gene: TRBD1
j_gene: TRBJ2-7
CDR3aa: CSARGTGNTYEQYF
CDR3nt: TGCAGTGCCAGGGGGACAGGGAACACCTACGAGCAGTACTTC

abundance: NA
v_gene: TRBV2
d_gene: NA
j_gene: TRBJ1-2
CDR3aa: CASTRTFQRGYTF
CDR3nt: TGTGCCAGCACCCGAACGTTCCAGCGTGGCTACACCTTC

abundance: NA
v_gene: TRBV20-1
d_gene: NA
j_gene: TRBJ1-3
CDR3aa: CSALEPDSGNTIYF
CDR3nt: TGCAGTGCTCTTGAACCCGACTCTGGAAACACCATATATTTT

abundance: NA
v_gene: TRBV6-5
d_gene: NA
j_gene: TRBJ2-4
CDR3aa: CASRARAKNIQYF
CDR3nt: TGTGCCAGCAGGGCCAGAGCCAAAAACATTCAGTACTTC

abundance: NA
v_gene: TRBV20-1
d_gene: NA
j_gene: TRBJ2-5
CDR3aa: CSASAGGEAQYF
CDR3nt: TGCAGTGCTAGTGCGGGCGGGGAGGCCCAGTACTTC

abundance: NA
v_gene: TRBV7-3
d_gene: TRBD1
j_gene: TRBJ1-1
CDR3aa: CASSTQGDTEAFF
CDR3nt: TGTGCCAGCAGCACCCAGGGGGACACTGAAGCTTTCTTT

abundance: NA
v_gene: TRBV5-1
d_gene: NA
j_gene: TRBJ2-5
CDR3aa: CASSLRDKETQYF
CDR3nt: TGCGCCAGCAGCTTGCGGGACAAAGAGACCCAGTACTTC

abundance: NA
v_gene: TRBV19
d_gene: NA
j_gene: TRBJ2-1
CDR3aa: CASSILTKTGNEQFF
CDR3nt: TGTGCCAGTAGTATCTTGACTAAAACGGGCAATGAGCAGTTCTTC

abundance: NA
v_gene: TRBV12-3/TRBV12-4
d_gene: NA
j_gene: TRBJ2-1
CDR3aa: CASSSRDGAYNEQFF
CDR3nt: TGTGCCAGCAGTTCGCGGGACGGAGCCTACAATGAGCAGTTCTTC

abundance: once
v_gene: TRBV5-1
d_gene: NA
j_gene: TRBJ1-6
CDR3aa: CASSLQGSTDGSPLHF
CDR3nt: TGCGCCAGCAGCTTGCAGGGTTCGACTGATGGATCACCCCTCCACTTT

abundance: NA
v_gene: TRBV3-1
d_gene: NA
j_gene: TRBJ2-3
CDR3aa: CASSQDLGNTQYF
CDR3nt: TGTGCCAGCAGCCAAGATCTTGGGAATACGCAGTATTTT

abundance: NA
v_gene: TRBV6-6
d_gene: NA
j_gene: TRBJ1-4
CDR3aa: CASRGDGNEKLFF
CDR3nt: TGTGCCAGCAGGGGCGACGGCAATGAAAAACTGTTTTTT

abundance: NA
v_gene: TRBV7-3
d_gene: TRBD2
j_gene: TRBJ2-2
CDR3aa: CASSLNAGGRTGELFF
CDR3nt: TGTGCCAGCAGCTTAAACGCGGGAGGGCGAACCGGGGAGCTGTTTTTT

abundance: once
v_gene: TRBV6-6
d_gene: TRBD2
j_gene: TRBJ2-2
CDR3aa: CASIGRGGYTGERFF
CDR3nt: TGTGCCAGCATTGGACGGGGGGGTTACACCGGGGAGCGGTTTTTT

abundance: NA
v_gene: TRBV19
d_gene: TRBD2
j_gene: TRBJ2-7
CDR3aa: CASSILAGGPYEQYF
CDR3nt: TGTGCCAGTAGTATTCTGGCGGGAGGGCCATACGAGCAGTACTTC

abundance: NA
v_gene: TRBV6-1
d_gene: NA
j_gene: TRBJ1-1
CDR3aa: CASSELGGRGNTEAFF
CDR3nt: TGTGCCAGCAGTGAGTTGGGGGGGCGAGGGAACACTGAAGCTTTCTTT

abundance: once
v_gene: TRBV5-1
d_gene: NA
j_gene: TRBJ2-1
CDR3aa: CASSLASGRNSYNEQFF
CDR3nt: TGCGCCAGCAGCTTGGCCTCGGGTCGAAACTCCTACAATGAGCAGTTCTTC

abundance: NA
v_gene: TRBV2
d_gene: TRBD1
j_gene: TRBJ1-2
CDR3aa: CASSAGGYGYTF
CDR3nt: TGTGCCAGCAGTGCAGGGGGCTATGGCTACACCTTC

abundance: NA
v_gene: TRBV3-1
d_gene: NA
j_gene: TRBJ2-5
CDR3aa: CASSQDLGPYQETQYF
CDR3nt: TGTGCCAGCAGCCAAGATCTGGGACCGTACCAAGAGACCCAGTACTTC

abundance: NA
v_gene: TRBV29-1
d_gene: TRBD1
j_gene: TRBJ2-5
CDR3aa: CSGTTGGETQYF
CDR3nt: TGCAGCGGGACTACAGGGGGAGAGACCCAGTACTTC

abundance: NA
v_gene: TRBV5-1
d_gene: NA
j_gene: TRBJ2-5
CDR3aa: CASSPRDRYRETQYF
CDR3nt: TGCGCCAGCAGCCCGCGGGACAGATACCGGGAGACCCAGTACTTC

abundance: NA
v_gene: TRBV24-1
d_gene: NA
j_gene: TRBJ2-2
CDR3aa: CATSDSSRGELFF
CDR3nt: TGTGCCACCAGTGATTCGAGTAGAGGGGAGCTGTTTTTT

abundance: NA
v_gene: TRBV28
d_gene: TRBD1
j_gene: TRBJ1-4
CDR3aa: CASSLSTGGGTNEKLFF
CDR3nt: TGTGCCAGCAGTTTATCCACAGGGGGCGGGACTAATGAAAAACTGTTTTTT

abundance: NA
v_gene: TRBV6-5
d_gene: TRBD1
j_gene: TRBJ1-2
CDR3aa: CASSYYPGQGDYTF
CDR3nt: TGTGCCAGCAGTTACTACCCGGGACAGGGGGACTACACCTTC

abundance: NA
v_gene: TRBV21-1
d_gene: NA
j_gene: TRBJ2-7
CDR3aa: CASSKRAEQYF
CDR3nt: TGTGCCAGCAGCAAAAGGGCCGAGCAGTACTTC

abundance: NA
v_gene: TRBV5-1
d_gene: NA
j_gene: TRBJ1-2
CDR3aa: CASTEDDGYTF
CDR3nt: TGCGCCAGCACCGAGGACGATGGCTACACCTTC

abundance: NA
v_gene: TRBV7-2
d_gene: NA
j_gene: TRBJ2-7
CDR3aa: CASSYGRFNEQYF
CDR3nt: TGTGCCAGCAGCTACGGGAGATTCAACGAGCAGTACTTC

abundance: NA
v_gene: TRBV20-1
d_gene: TRBD2
j_gene: TRBJ2-2
CDR3aa: CSAKRASGGNTGELFF
CDR3nt: TGCAGTGCTAAAAGGGCCAGCGGGGGGAACACCGGGGAGCTGTTTTTT

abundance: NA
v_gene: TRBV20-1
d_gene: NA
j_gene: TRBJ1-1
CDR3aa: CSARAGTGTEAFF
CDR3nt: TGCAGTGCTAGGGCAGGCACGGGGACTGAAGCTTTCTTT

abundance: NA
v_gene: TRBV30
d_gene: TRBD1
j_gene: TRBJ2-7
CDR3aa: CAWSRQGSNYEQYF
CDR3nt: TGTGCCTGGAGCCGACAGGGGTCCAACTACGAGCAGTACTTC

abundance: NA
v_gene: TRBV30
d_gene: NA
j_gene: TRBJ2-1
CDR3aa: CACQLPRRGSYNEQFF
CDR3nt: TGTGCCTGTCAACTACCTAGGAGAGGCTCCTACAATGAGCAGTTCTTC

abundance: NA
v_gene: TRBV5-1
d_gene: TRBD1
j_gene: TRBJ1-3
CDR3aa: CASSSDRAGNTIYF
CDR3nt: TGCGCCAGCAGCTCGGACAGGGCTGGAAACACCATATATTTT

abundance: NA
v_gene: TRBV18
d_gene: NA
j_gene: TRBJ1-1
CDR3aa: CASSPTNRDTEAFF
CDR3nt: TGTGCCAGCTCACCAACGAACAGGGACACTGAAGCTTTCTTT

abundance: NA
v_gene: TRBV20-1
d_gene: TRBD1
j_gene: TRBJ2-7
CDR3aa: CSAVPQGARTYEQYF
CDR3nt: TGCAGTGCCGTACCTCAGGGGGCGCGGACCTACGAGCAGTACTTC

abundance: NA
v_gene: TRBV20-1
d_gene: NA
j_gene: TRBJ1-5
CDR3aa: CSARSQGGHQPQHF
CDR3nt: TGCAGTGCTAGGAGCCAGGGAGGGCATCAGCCCCAGCATTTT

abundance: NA
v_gene: TRBV5-1
d_gene: NA
j_gene: TRBJ1-2
CDR3aa: CASSLYPGNYGYTF
CDR3nt: TGCGCCAGCAGCTTGTACCCGGGGAACTATGGCTACACCTTC

abundance: NA
v_gene: TRBV20-1
d_gene: TRBD1
j_gene: TRBJ1-2
CDR3aa: CSARDPGQGAYGYTF
CDR3nt: TGCAGTGCTAGAGATCCGGGACAGGGTGCCTATGGCTACACCTTC

abundance: NA
v_gene: TRBV7-3
d_gene: NA
j_gene: TRBJ1-5
CDR3aa: CASSLRGAGQPQHF
CDR3nt: TGTGCCAGCAGCTTAAGAGGGGCCGGGCAGCCCCAGCATTTT

abundance: NA
v_gene: TRBV20-1
d_gene: TRBD1
j_gene: TRBJ1-1
CDR3aa: CSASSGTVNTEAFF
CDR3nt: TGCAGTGCTAGTTCTGGGACAGTGAACACTGAAGCTTTCTTT

abundance: NA
v_gene: TRBV5-1
d_gene: TRBD1
j_gene: TRBJ1-2
CDR3aa: CASKQGAEGYTF
CDR3nt: TGCGCCAGCAAACAGGGGGCTGAGGGCTACACCTTC

abundance: NA
v_gene: TRBV5-6
d_gene: NA
j_gene: TRBJ1-3
CDR3aa: CASSLAPSAGNTIYF
CDR3nt: TGTGCCAGCAGCTTAGCCCCTTCGGCTGGAAACACCATATATTTT

abundance: NA
v_gene: TRBV11-2
d_gene: TRBD1
j_gene: TRBJ1-5
CDR3aa: CASSGGQGGSVSNQPQHF
CDR3nt: TGTGCCAGCAGCGGGGGACAGGGGGGATCTGTTAGCAATCAGCCCCAGCATTTT

abundance: NA
v_gene: TRBV27
d_gene: TRBD2
j_gene: TRBJ2-4
CDR3aa: CASSLGIGTSVNIQYF
CDR3nt: TGTGCCAGCAGTTTGGGGATCGGGACTAGCGTAAACATTCAGTACTTC

abundance: NA
v_gene: TRBV5-8
d_gene: NA
j_gene: TRBJ2-7
CDR3aa: CASSLGRDLRGQYF
CDR3nt: TGTGCCAGCAGCTTGGGTCGCGACCTACGAGGGCAGTACTTC

abundance: NA
v_gene: TRBV6-5
d_gene: TRBD2
j_gene: TRBJ2-3
CDR3aa: CASSYAGATDTQYF
CDR3nt: TGTGCCAGCAGTTACGCGGGAGCTACAGATACGCAGTATTTT

abundance: NA
v_gene: TRBV7-2
d_gene: NA
j_gene: TRBJ2-7
CDR3aa: CASRPSSAYEQYF
CDR3nt: TGTGCCAGCCGGCCATCCTCCGCCTACGAGCAGTACTTC

abundance: NA
v_gene: TRBV10-2
d_gene: TRBD1
j_gene: TRBJ1-2
CDR3aa: CASSGQGAEGYTF
CDR3nt: TGCGCCAGCAGCGGACAGGGGGCGGAAGGCTACACCTTC

abundance: NA
v_gene: TRBV12-3/TRBV12-4
d_gene: NA
j_gene: TRBJ1-2
CDR3aa: CASSFLGGPGDGYTF
CDR3nt: TGTGCCAGCAGTTTTTTGGGCGGACCGGGCGATGGCTACACCTTC

abundance: NA
v_gene: TRBV7-2
d_gene: NA
j_gene: TRBJ1-2
CDR3aa: CASSLGFPVGYTF
CDR3nt: TGTGCCAGCAGCTTGGGATTCCCGGTAGGCTACACCTTC